The sequence of this T cell receptor (beta chain) was determined in a study of Graves' ophthalmopathy and Graves' hyperthyroidism. In this sample, this clonotype turned up many times. The study amplified TCR beta CDR3 regions using RNA transcripts. Second-round multiplex PCR came after first-round RT-PCR with HTBI primers. TCRdb analysed the multiplex PCR reads with MiXCR anew, one entry per CDR3 protein. The repertoire holds 52,000 or so distinct CDR3 sequences, with approximately 50% as singletons. From germline, CDR1 is DFQATT and CDR2 SNEGSKA (reference sequence). V lost 0 bases to trimming and J lost 5 bases, with 13 bases between them. The CDR3 sequence is 15 residues long.

Sequenced input: peripheral blood. This chain uses TRBV20-1 with TRBJ2-2, with D perhaps assigned TRBD1 or TRBD2 (6 bases each). This TCR derives from an adult woman with Graves' ophthalmopathy. CDR3 DNA: TGCAGTGCTAGAGATTTCCGGGGGCGGACCGGGGAGCTGTTTTTT. Amino acid sequence: CSARDFRGRTGELFF.